Here is one TCR beta chain with its context. Trimming at V came to 10 bases and at J to 1 base, leaving 7 bases not matched to a gene. The CDR3 has 13 residues. Germline CDR1 is MNHNS and CDR2 is SASEGT. PCR was performed a second time for about 6 to 12 cycles using a sample-barcoded 5' primer and a J-beta primer mix. TCRdb used MiXCR to reprocess the 5' RACE reads, holding one entry per CDR3 protein. The table records hundreds of thousands of distinct CDR3 sequences, over 45% of them present only once. The data were taken from a study of blood T cells in healthy people across ages. Sequencing used blood. V gene TRBV6-1 combines with J gene TRBJ2-7, with 7 bases that match TRBD1. This receptor was taken from a man between 25 and 39 years old in good health. The CDR3 region has the DNA TGTGCCACCGAACCGGGACAGTCCTACGAGCAGTACTTC. Translated, it gives CATEPGQSYEQYF.